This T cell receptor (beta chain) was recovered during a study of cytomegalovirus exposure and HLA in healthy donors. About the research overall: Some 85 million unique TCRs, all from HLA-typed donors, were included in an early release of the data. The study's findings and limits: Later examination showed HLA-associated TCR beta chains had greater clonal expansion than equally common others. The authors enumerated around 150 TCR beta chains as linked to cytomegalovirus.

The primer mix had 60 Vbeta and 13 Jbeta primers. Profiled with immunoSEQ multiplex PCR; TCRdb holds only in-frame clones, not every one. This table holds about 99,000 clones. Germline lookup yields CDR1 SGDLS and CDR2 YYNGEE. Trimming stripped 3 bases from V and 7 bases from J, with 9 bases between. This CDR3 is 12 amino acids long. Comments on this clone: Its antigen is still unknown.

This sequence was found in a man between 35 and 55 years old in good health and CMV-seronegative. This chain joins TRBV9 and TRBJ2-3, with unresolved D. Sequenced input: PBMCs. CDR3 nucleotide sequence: TGTGCCAGCAGCGCCGAGACTTATACGCAGTATTTT. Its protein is CASSAETYTQYF.